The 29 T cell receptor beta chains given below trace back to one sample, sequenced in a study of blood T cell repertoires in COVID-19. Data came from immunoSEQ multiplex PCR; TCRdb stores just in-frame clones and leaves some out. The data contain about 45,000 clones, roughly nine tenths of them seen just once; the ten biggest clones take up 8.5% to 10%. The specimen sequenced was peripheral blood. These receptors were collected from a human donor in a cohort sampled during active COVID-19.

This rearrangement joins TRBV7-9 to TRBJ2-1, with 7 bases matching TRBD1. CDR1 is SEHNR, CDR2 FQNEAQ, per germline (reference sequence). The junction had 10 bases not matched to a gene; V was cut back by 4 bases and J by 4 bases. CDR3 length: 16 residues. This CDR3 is CASSSLTGESYNEQFF. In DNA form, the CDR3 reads TGTGCCAGCAGCTCACTAACAGGGGAATCGTACAATGAGCAGTTCTTC.

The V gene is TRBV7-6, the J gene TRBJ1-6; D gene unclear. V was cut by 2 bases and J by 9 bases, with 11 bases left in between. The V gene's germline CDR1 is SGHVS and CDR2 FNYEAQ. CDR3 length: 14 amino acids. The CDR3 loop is CASSLNTVGSPLHF. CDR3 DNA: TGTGCCAGCAGCTTAAATACAGTTGGTTCACCCCTCCACTTT.

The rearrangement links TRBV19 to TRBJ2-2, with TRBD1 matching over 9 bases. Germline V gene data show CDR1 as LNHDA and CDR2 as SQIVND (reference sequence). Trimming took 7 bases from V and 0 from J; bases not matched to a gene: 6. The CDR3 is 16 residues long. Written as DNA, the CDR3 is TGTGCCAGTACCAGGGACAGGGCATCGAACACCGGGGAGCTGTTTTTT. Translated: CASTRDRASNTGELFF. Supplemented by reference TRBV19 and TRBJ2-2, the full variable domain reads DGGITQSPKYLFRKEGQNVTLSCEQNLNHDAMYWYRQDPGQGLRLIYYSQIVNDFQKGDIAEGYSVSREKKESFPLTVTSAQKNPTAFYLCASTRDRASNTGELFFGEGSRLTVL.

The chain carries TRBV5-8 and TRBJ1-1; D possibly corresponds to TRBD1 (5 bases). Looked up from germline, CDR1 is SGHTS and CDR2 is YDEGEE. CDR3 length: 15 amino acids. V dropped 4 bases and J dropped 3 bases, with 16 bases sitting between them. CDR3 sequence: CASSPNPGLYTEAFF. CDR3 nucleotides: TGTGCCAGCAGCCCAAACCCGGGACTTTACACTGAAGCTTTCTTT. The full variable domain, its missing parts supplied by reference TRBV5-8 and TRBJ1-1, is EAGVTQSPTHLIKTRGQQATLRCSPISGHTSVYWYQQALGLGLQFLLWYDEGEERNRGNFPPRFSGRQFPNYSSELNVNALELEDSALYLCASSPNPGLYTEAFFGQGTRLTVV.

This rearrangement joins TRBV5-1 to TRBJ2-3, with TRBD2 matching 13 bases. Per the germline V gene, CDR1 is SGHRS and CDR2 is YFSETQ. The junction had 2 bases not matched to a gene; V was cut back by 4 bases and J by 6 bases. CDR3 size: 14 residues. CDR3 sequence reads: CASSTSGGADTQYF. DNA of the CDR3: TGCGCCAGCAGCACTAGCGGGGGGGCGGATACGCAGTATTTT.

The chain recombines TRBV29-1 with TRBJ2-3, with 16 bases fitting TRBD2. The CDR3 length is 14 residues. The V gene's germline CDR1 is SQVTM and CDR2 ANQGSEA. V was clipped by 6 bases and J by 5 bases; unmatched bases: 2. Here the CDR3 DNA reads TGCAGCGTGGGACTAGCGGGGGGGATAGATACGCAGTATTTT. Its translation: CSVGLAGGIDTQYF.

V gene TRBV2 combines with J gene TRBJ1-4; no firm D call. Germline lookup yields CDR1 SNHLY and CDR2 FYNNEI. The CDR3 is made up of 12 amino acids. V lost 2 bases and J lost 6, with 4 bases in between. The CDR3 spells CASSEYDEKLFF. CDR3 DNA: TGTGCCAGCAGTGAATATGATGAAAAACTGTTTTTT.

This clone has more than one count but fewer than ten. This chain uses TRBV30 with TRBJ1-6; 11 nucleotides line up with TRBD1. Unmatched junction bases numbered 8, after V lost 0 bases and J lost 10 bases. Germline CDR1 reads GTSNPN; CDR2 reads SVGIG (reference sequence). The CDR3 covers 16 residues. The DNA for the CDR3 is TGTGCCTGGAGTGTAGGTTTTGGGACAGGGGGATCACCCCTCCACTTT. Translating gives CAWSVGFGTGGSPLHF.

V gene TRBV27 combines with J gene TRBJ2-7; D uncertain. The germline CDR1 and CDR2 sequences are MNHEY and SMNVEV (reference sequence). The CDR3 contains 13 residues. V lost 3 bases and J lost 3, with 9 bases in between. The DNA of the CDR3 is TGTGCCAGCAGTTTGGGCAGCTACTACGAGCAGTACTTC. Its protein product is CASSLGSYYEQYF.

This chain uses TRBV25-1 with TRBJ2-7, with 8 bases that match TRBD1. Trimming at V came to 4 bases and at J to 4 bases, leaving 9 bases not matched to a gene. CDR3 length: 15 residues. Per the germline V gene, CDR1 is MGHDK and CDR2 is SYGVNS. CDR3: CASSGTGSAGYEQYF. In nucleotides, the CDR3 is TGTGCCAGCAGTGGGACAGGGTCGGCGGGTTACGAGCAGTACTTC.

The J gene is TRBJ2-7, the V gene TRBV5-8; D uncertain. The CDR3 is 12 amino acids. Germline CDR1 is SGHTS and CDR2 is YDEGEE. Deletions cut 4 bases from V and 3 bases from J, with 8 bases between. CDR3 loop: CASSTEYYEQYF. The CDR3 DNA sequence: TGTGCCAGCAGCACAGAATACTACGAGCAGTACTTC.

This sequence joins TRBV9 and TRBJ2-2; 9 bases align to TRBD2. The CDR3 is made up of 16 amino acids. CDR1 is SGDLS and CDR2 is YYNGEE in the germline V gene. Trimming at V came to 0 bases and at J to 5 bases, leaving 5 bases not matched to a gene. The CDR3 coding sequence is TGTGCCAGCAGCGTAGGAAGCGGGGGGTTTACCGGGGAGCTGTTTTTT. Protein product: CASSVGSGGFTGELFF.

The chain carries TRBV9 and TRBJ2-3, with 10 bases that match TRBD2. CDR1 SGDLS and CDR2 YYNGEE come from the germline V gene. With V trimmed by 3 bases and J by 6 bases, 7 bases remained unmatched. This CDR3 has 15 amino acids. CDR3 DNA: TGTGCCAGCAGCGCTCAGCGGGGGGGCCAGGATACGCAGTATTTT. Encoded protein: CASSAQRGGQDTQYF.

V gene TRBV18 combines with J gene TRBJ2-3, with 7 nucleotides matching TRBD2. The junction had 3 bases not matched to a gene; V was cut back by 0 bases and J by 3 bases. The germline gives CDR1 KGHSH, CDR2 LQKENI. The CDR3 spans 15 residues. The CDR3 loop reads CASSPPGRGTDTQYF. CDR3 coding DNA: TGTGCCAGCTCACCACCGGGGAGGGGAACAGATACGCAGTATTTT.

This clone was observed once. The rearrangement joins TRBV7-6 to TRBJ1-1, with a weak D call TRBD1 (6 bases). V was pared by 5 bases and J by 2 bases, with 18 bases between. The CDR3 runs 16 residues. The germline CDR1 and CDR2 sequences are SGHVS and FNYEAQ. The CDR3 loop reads CASSLDVAQGNTEAFF. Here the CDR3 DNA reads TGTGCCAGCAGCCTGGACGTGGCACAGGGAAACACTGAAGCTTTCTTT.

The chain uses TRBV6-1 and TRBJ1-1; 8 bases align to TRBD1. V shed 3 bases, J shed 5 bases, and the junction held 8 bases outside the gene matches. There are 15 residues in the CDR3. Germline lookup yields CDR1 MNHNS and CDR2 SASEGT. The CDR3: CASSDRGLGGTEAFF. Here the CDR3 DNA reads TGTGCCAGCAGTGACAGGGGGCTGGGCGGGACTGAAGCTTTCTTT.

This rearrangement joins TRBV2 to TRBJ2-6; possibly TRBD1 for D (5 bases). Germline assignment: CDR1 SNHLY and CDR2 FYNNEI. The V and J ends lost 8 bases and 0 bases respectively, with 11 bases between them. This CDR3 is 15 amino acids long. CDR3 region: CASLRGSSGANVLTF. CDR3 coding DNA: TGTGCCAGCTTAAGGGGATCCTCTGGGGCCAACGTCCTGACTTTC.

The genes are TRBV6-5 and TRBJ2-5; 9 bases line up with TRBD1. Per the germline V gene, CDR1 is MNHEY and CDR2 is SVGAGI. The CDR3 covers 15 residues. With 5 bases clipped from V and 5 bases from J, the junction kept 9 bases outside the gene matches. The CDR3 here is CASSKITGGRETQYF. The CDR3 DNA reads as TGTGCCAGCAGTAAAATTACAGGGGGCAGGGAGACCCAGTACTTC.

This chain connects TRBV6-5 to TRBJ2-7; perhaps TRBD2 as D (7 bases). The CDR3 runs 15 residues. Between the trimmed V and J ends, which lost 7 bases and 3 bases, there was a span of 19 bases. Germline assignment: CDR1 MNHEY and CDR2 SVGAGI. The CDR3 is CASNYQQGGGYEQYF. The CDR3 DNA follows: TGTGCCAGCAACTACCAACAGGGAGGGGGCTACGAGCAGTACTTC.

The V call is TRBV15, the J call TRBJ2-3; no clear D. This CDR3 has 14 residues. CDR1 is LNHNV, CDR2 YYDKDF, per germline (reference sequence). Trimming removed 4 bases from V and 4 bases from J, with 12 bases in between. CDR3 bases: TGTGCCACCAGCACCACCGCGCGATCAGATACGCAGTATTTT. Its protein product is CATSTTARSDTQYF.

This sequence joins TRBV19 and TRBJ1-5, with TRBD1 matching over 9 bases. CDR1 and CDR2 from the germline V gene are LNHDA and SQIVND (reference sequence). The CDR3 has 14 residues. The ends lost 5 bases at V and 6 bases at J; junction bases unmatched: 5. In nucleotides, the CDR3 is TGTGCCAGTAGTCCAGGACAGGGGTCTCAGCCCCAGCATTTT. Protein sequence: CASSPGQGSQPQHF.

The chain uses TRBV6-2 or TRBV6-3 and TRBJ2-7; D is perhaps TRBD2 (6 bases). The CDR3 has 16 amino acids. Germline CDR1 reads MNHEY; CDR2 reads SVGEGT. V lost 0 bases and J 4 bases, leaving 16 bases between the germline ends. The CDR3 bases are TGTGCCAGCAGTTACTCGATACGCGGGGTCGAATACGAGCAGTACTTC. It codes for CASSYSIRGVEYEQYF.

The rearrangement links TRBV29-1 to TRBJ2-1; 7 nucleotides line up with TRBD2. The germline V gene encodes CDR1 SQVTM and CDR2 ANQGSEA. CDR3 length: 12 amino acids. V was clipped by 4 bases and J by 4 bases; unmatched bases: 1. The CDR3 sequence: CSVARGYNEQFF. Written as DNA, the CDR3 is TGCAGCGTTGCGCGGGGGTACAATGAGCAGTTCTTC.

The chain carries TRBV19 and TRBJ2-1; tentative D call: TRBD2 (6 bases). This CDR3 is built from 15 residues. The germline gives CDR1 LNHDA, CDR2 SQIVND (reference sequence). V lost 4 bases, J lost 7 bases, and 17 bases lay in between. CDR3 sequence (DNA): TGTGCCAGTAGTAGGAGGGACCCAGGAGGTAATGAGCAGTTCTTC. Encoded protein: CASSRRDPGGNEQFF.

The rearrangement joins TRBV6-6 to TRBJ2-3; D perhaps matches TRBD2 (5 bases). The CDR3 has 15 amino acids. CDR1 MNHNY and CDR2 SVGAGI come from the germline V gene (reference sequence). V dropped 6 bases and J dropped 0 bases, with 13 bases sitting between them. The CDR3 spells CASRPDGLSTDTQYF. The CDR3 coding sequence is TGTGCCAGCAGACCCGACGGACTCAGCACAGATACGCAGTATTTT.

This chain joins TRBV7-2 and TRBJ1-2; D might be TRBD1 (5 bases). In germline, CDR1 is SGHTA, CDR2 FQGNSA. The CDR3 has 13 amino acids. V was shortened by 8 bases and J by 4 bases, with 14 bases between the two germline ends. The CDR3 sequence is CASSSGGFYGYTF. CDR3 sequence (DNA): TGTGCCAGCTCCAGCGGGGGTTTCTATGGCTACACCTTC. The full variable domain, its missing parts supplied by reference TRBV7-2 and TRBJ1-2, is GAGVSQSPSNKVTEKGKDVELRCDPISGHTALYWYRQSLGQGLEFLIYFQGNSAPDKSGLPSDRFSAERTGGSVSTLTIQRTQQEDSAVYLCASSSGGFYGYTFGSGTRLTVV.

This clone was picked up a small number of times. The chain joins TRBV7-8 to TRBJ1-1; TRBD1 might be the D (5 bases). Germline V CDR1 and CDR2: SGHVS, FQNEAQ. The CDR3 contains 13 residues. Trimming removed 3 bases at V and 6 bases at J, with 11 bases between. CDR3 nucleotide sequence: TGTGCCAGCAGCTTGTCACAGGCTGCTGAAGCTTTCTTT. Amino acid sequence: CASSLSQAAEAFF.

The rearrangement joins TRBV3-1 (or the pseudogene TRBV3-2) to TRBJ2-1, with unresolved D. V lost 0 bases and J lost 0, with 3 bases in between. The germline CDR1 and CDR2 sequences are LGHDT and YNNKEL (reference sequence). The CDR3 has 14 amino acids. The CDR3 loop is CASSQDSSYNEQFF. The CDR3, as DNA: TGTGCCAGCAGCCAAGATAGCTCCTACAATGAGCAGTTCTTC.

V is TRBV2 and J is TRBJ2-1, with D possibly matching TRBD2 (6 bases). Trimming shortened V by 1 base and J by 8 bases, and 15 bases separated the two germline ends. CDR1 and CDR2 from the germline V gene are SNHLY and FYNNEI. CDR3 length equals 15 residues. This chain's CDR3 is CASSEGNGGGDEQFF. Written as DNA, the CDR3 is TGTGCCAGCAGTGAAGGGAACGGGGGAGGTGATGAGCAGTTCTTC.